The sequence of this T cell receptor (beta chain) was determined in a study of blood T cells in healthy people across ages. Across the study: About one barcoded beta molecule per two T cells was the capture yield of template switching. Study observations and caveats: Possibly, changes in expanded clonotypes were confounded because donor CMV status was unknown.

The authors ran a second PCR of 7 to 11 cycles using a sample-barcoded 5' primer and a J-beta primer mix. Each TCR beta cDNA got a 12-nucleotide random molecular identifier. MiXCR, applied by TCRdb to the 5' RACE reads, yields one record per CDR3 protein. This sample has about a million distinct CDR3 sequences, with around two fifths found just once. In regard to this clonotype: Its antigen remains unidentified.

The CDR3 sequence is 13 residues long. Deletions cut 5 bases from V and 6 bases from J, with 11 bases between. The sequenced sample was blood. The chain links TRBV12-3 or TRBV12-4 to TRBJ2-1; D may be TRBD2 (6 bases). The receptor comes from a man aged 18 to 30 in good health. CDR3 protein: CASSPRDFNEQFF. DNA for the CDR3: TGTGCCAGCAGTCCCAGGGACTTCAATGAGCAGTTCTTC.